The rows below give T cell receptor beta chains drawn from one sample of a study of T cell responses to AZD1222 COVID-19 vaccine. Repertoires were generated with immunoSEQ multiplex PCR, while TCRdb's copy carries only in-frame clones and drops some. Of about 120,000 clones listed, roughly nine tenths are singletons. Here the sequenced sample was peripheral blood, taken on day 0 of AZD1222 vaccination. The receptors were gathered from an adult in good health. Both conserved end residues are part of each CDR3. A D gene is named only where the DNA matches it firmly. Clone size, where shown, is once, few, many, or a class for clones that have expanded.

>TRBV19|-|-|TRBJ1-2
TGTGCCAGTAGTATCTTCTCAGGTGATGGCTACACCTTC
CASSIFSGDGYTF
>TRBV20-1|-|-|TRBJ2-1
TGCAGTGCTCGGATGGGGACAAGACGGTTCTTC
CSARMGTRRFF
>TRBV5-4|-|-|TRBJ1-1
TGTGCCAGCAGCTTGGGACAGGTAGTCACTGAAGCTTTCTTT
CASSLGQVVTEAFF
>TRBV5-1|few|-|TRBJ1-1
TGCGCCAGCAGCTACAGGGATGGGGGCACTGAAGCTTTCTTT
CASSYRDGGTEAFF
>TRBV6-4|-|TRBD2|TRBJ2-3
TGTGCCAGCAGTGACTCGGGAGGGGGCACAGATACGCAGTATTTT
CASSDSGGGTDTQYF
>TRBV6-5|-|-|TRBJ1-1
TGTGCCAGCAGCACCACGGGGTACGAAGCTTTCTTT
CASSTTGYEAFF
>TRBV7-8|-|-|TRBJ2-2
TGTGCCAGCAGCTTAGCGGGGGGGGAGCTGTTTTTT
CASSLAGGELFF
>TRBV6-2/TRBV6-3|-|TRBD2|TRBJ2-2
TGTGCCAGCAGTCCCCGATCCAGCGGGAGTGCCGGGGAGCTGTTTTTT
CASSPRSSGSAGELFF
>TRBV10-2|-|-|TRBJ2-5
TGCGCCAGTAGACTATCCCAAGAGACCCAGTACTTC
CASRLSQETQYF
>TRBV5-1|-|-|TRBJ2-7
TGCGCCAGCAGCCCGGAAGGGCCCTACCCCTACGAGCAGTACTTC
CASSPEGPYPYEQYF
>TRBV27|-|TRBD1|TRBJ1-1
TGTGCCAGCAGCCCCATTCGACAGGGGCGAAACACTGAAGCTTTCTTT
CASSPIRQGRNTEAFF
>TRBV5-4|-|TRBD1|TRBJ2-7
TGTGCCAGCACCCCGGCGCCAGGGGGCTACGAGCAGTACTTC
CASTPAPGGYEQYF
>TRBV7-9|-|-|TRBJ1-2
TGTGCCAGCAGCTTACGGGACGGCAAAGGCTACACCTTC
CASSLRDGKGYTF
>TRBV19|once|TRBD1|TRBJ2-7
TGTGCCAGTACGGCCCCCGGGACAGGGAACTACGAGCAGTACTTC
CASTAPGTGNYEQYF
>TRBV6-5|-|TRBD2|TRBJ2-1
TGTGCCAGCAGTCGAGCTAGCGGGGGAGAGCAGTTCTTC
CASSRASGGEQFF
>TRBV14|-|TRBD2|TRBJ2-3
TGTGCCAGCAGCCAACGCCTAGCGGGAGGGGCAGATACGCAGTATTTT
CASSQRLAGGADTQYF
>TRBV19|-|-|TRBJ2-1
TGTGCCAGTAGTATAGGCAGGGGGGATGAGCAGTTCTTC
CASSIGRGDEQFF
>TRBV3-1/TRBV3-2|once|-|TRBJ2-3
TGTGCCAGCAGCCTTACCACGAACCCGGGAGTAGGAGATACGCAGTATTTT
CASSLTTNPGVGDTQYF
>TRBV11-2|-|TRBD2|TRBJ2-5
TGTGCCAGCAGCTTGGGACTAGCGGACATTAGGCGGGAGACCCAGTACTTC
CASSLGLADIRRETQYF
>TRBV9|-|-|TRBJ2-1
TGTGCCAGCAGCGTAAGCCCGGGGGATGAGCAGTTCTTC
CASSVSPGDEQFF
>TRBV27|-|TRBD1|TRBJ2-3
TGTGCCAGCCCCCCCGGGACAGGTAGCACAGATACGCAGTATTTT
CASPPGTGSTDTQYF
>TRBV5-6|few|-|TRBJ1-2
TGTGCCAGCAGCTTGGGTCCAGGGCCTACGGGCTACACCTTC
CASSLGPGPTGYTF
>TRBV4-1|-|TRBD1|TRBJ2-1
TGCGCCAGCAGCCCCCTCGGACAGGGGAACAATGAGCAGTTCTTC
CASSPLGQGNNEQFF
>TRBV7-8|-|-|TRBJ1-1
TGTGCCAGCAGCACCTCGGTCAACACTGAAGCTTTCTTT
CASSTSVNTEAFF
>TRBV30|few|TRBD1|TRBJ1-1
TGTGCCTGGGGGAAGACAGGGATGAACACTGAAGCTTTCTTT
CAWGKTGMNTEAFF
>TRBV10-1|-|-|TRBJ2-7
TGCGCCAGCAGTGCCGGCTTCTACGAGCAGTACTTC
CASSAGFYEQYF
>TRBV19|-|-|TRBJ1-5
TGTGCCAGTAGTATATCAGGCCGGATTAGCAATCAGCCCCAGCATTTT
CASSISGRISNQPQHF
>TRBV7-8|-|-|TRBJ1-3
TGTGCCAGCAGCTTCGACAACAGGGTTAGCGGAAACACCATATATTTT
CASSFDNRVSGNTIYF
>TRBV19|once|TRBD2|TRBJ2-7
TGTGCCAGTAGTATAGCTGGCGGGAGCTCCTACGAGCAGTACTTC
CASSIAGGSSYEQYF
>TRBV30|few|-|TRBJ2-7
TGTGCCTGGGGGGGGCCCTACGAGCAGTACTTC
CAWGGPYEQYF
>TRBV27|-|TRBD1|TRBJ1-1
TGTGCCACCTGGGGGACAGGGGGCGGGAGCACTGAAGCTTTCTTT
CATWGTGGGSTEAFF
>TRBV4-2|-|-|TRBJ1-4
TGTGCCAGCAGCCAAGGCGGTAGCGGTAATGAAAAACTGTTTTTT
CASSQGGSGNEKLFF
>TRBV2|-|-|TRBJ2-1
TGTGCCAGCAGTCCCTCAGAGTACCGGTACAATGAGCAGTTCTTC
CASSPSEYRYNEQFF
>TRBV6-5|-|-|TRBJ1-2
TGTGCCAGCAGCCCGCCTGGGCAGGGCTACACCTTC
CASSPPGQGYTF
>TRBV29-1|few|TRBD1|TRBJ2-1
TGCAGCGTGGCCGGGACAGCTTACAATGAGCAGTTCTTC
CSVAGTAYNEQFF
>TRBV28|-|TRBD2|TRBJ2-5
TGTGCCAGCAGCCCCGCCGGGACTAGTGACGGGGCGGTGAGAGAGACCCAGTACTTC
CASSPAGTSDGAVRETQYF
>TRBV11-1|few|-|TRBJ2-2
TGTGCCAGCAGCTTAGGGGCCGGGGAGCTGTTTTTT
CASSLGAGELFF
>TRBV5-1|-|-|TRBJ1-1
TGCGCCAGCAGCGATCCAGGGTTGACTGAAGCTTTCTTT
CASSDPGLTEAFF
>TRBV27|-|-|TRBJ1-1
TGTGCCAGCAGTTTATCGATAAAGCCACGGGACACTGAAGCTTTCTTT
CASSLSIKPRDTEAFF
>TRBV11-2|-|-|TRBJ1-6
TGTGCCAGCAGCTTAGGCCCTCGTAGTTCACCCCTCCACTTT
CASSLGPRSSPLHF
>TRBV6-5|-|TRBD1|TRBJ1-1
TGTGCCAGCAGTTACGGGACAGGGTACACTGAAGCTTTCTTT
CASSYGTGYTEAFF
>TRBV2|-|-|TRBJ2-7
TGTGCCAGCAGAGCGGGCCCTTCCTACGAGCAGTACTTC
CASRAGPSYEQYF
>TRBV6-1|-|-|TRBJ2-7
TGTGCCAGCAGTGAGCCGAAAGAGCAGTACTTC
CASSEPKEQYF
>TRBV9|-|TRBD2|TRBJ2-2
TGTGCCAGCAGCGTAGGAGCTAGCGGTGGGGAGCTGTTTTTT
CASSVGASGGELFF
>TRBV24-1|-|TRBD1|TRBJ1-2
TGTGCCACCAGTGATCCGGGCCGGGACAGCTATGGCTACACCTTC
CATSDPGRDSYGYTF
>TRBV7-8|few|TRBD1|TRBJ1-1
TGTGCCAGCAGCGTGACAGGGGTTGGGATGAACACTGAAGCTTTCTTT
CASSVTGVGMNTEAFF
>TRBV7-9|-|-|TRBJ1-2
TGTGCCAGCAGCTACCGGGACACCATCTATGGCTACACCTTC
CASSYRDTIYGYTF
>TRBV28|-|-|TRBJ1-4
TGTGCCAGCAGCACCAGGGTAAATAATGAAAAACTGTTTTTT
CASSTRVNNEKLFF
>TRBV3-1/TRBV3-2|-|TRBD1|TRBJ1-2
TGTGCCAGCAGCCAAGTGGGGACAGGGTTTGGCTACACCTTC
CASSQVGTGFGYTF
>TRBV28|-|-|TRBJ2-5
TGTGCCAGCAGTCTCGCCGGGGGCCAAGAGACCCAGTACTTC
CASSLAGGQETQYF
>TRBV19|-|TRBD2|TRBJ2-2
TGTGCCAGTAGTCCCGGGACTAGCGGGAGTGGGGAGCTGTTTTTT
CASSPGTSGSGELFF
>TRBV4-2|-|TRBD1|TRBJ1-2
TGTGCCAGCAGCCAAGCCAGGGACAGGGGGCGTGTTGGTGGCTACACCTTC
CASSQARDRGRVGGYTF
>TRBV28|-|-|TRBJ1-5
TGTGCCAGCTGGGCTCCCTCGAGCAATCAGCCCCAGCATTTT
CASWAPSSNQPQHF
>TRBV7-6|-|-|TRBJ1-4
TGTGCCAGCAGCCCAGGGGCCCCGAGGGCTGAAAAACTGTTTTTT
CASSPGAPRAEKLFF
>TRBV28|-|-|TRBJ1-2
TGTGCCAGCAGTAAGGAGACAGTCTATGGCTACACCTTC
CASSKETVYGYTF
>TRBV28|-|-|TRBJ2-1
TGTGCCAGCAGTTTGACTGGCTCCTACAATGAGCAGTTCTTC
CASSLTGSYNEQFF
>TRBV23-1|-|TRBD1|TRBJ2-7
TGCGCCAGCAGTCCCCCCGGGACAGGGGAAGGCTACGAGCAGTACTTC
CASSPPGTGEGYEQYF